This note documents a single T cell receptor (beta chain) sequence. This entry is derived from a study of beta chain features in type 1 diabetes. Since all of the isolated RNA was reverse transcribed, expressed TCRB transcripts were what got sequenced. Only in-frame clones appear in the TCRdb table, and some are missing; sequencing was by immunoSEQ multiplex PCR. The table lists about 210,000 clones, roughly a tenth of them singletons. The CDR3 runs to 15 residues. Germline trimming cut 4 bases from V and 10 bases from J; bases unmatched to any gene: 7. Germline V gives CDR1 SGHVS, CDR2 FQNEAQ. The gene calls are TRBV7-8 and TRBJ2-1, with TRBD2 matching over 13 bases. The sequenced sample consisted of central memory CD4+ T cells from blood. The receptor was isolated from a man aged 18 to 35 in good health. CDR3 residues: CASSSGLAGASEQFF. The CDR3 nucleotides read TGTGCCAGCAGCTCAGGACTAGCGGGAGCCTCAGAGCAGTTCTTC.